This is a list of T cell receptor beta chains from one sample in a study of blood T cell repertoires in COVID-19. The assay was immunoSEQ multiplex PCR, and TCRdb's table has in-frame clones only and misses some. The sample carries around 280,000 clones, about 87% recorded once. Sequencing input: peripheral blood. Receptor source: a man in his 70s with acute or convalescent COVID-19. The CDR3 runs from the conserved cysteine through the conserved F or W. D genes are given only for firm matches. Some rows mark clone size as missing; the rest say once, few, many or name a class of expanded clone.

abundance	d_gene	v_gene	CDR3aa
.	TRBD1	TRBV28	CASSSGQTRYGYTF
once	.	TRBV19	CASSPSGPDFTTGSYEQYF
.	.	TRBV3-1/TRBV3-2	CASSQGTGGPTPSNEQFF
.	TRBD1	TRBV6-5	CASRPRQGENSPLHF
.	.	TRBV5-4	CASSLVGNSPLHF
.	TRBD2	TRBV10-3	CAISDSGSWQETQYF
.	TRBD1	TRBV27	CASSPRDRPAKNIQYF
few	.	TRBV21-1	CASSEGTAEQYF
.	TRBD1	TRBV24-1	CATSDRTGGEETQYF
.	TRBD1	TRBV11-3	CASSFSSTGSYNEQFF
.	TRBD1	TRBV6-2/TRBV6-3	CASSYSTGISAKNIQYF
.	.	TRBV7-9	CASSFGGDGNSPLHF
.	.	TRBV5-4	CASSTGGLRGHRGNTIYF
.	TRBD1	TRBV5-1	CASSLKGTGTRWGNQPQHF
few	TRBD2	TRBV7-2	CASSRGTSGKRLGGELFF
.	.	TRBV7-3	CASSPQPGGTDTQYF
.	.	TRBV5-4	CASSLEGGYTEAFF
.	.	TRBV18	CASSWDTLNTEAFF
.	TRBD1	TRBV3-1/TRBV3-2	CASSQEGDRGWNSPLHF
.	.	TRBV2	CADSRGVGTEAFF
.	.	TRBV20-1	CSARARETQYF
.	TRBD1	TRBV19	CASSFDRGQLGYSNQPQHF
.	.	TRBV1	CTSSQDSGVRGNTIYF
once	.	TRBV5-1	CASSLVREGEKLFF
.	.	TRBV29-1	CSVEGRGQETQYF
.	.	TRBV7-2	CASSLAALNHYNEQFF